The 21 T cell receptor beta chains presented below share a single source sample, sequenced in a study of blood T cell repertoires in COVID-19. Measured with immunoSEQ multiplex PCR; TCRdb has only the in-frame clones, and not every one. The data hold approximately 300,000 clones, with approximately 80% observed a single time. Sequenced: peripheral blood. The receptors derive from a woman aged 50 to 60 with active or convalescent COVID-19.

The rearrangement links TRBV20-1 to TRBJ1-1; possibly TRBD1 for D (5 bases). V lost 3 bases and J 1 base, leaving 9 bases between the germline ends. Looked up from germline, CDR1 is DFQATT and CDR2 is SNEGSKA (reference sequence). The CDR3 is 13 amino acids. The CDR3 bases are TGCAGTGCTAGTTTCGGGGGGAACACTGAAGCTTTCTTT. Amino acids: CSASFGGNTEAFF.

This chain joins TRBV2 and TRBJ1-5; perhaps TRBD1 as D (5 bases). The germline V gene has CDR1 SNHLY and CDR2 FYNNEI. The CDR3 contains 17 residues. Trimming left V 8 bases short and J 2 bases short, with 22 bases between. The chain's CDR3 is CASQGRTRDLGNQPQHF. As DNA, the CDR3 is TGTGCCAGCCAAGGAAGGACACGCGATTTGGGCAATCAGCCCCAGCATTTT.

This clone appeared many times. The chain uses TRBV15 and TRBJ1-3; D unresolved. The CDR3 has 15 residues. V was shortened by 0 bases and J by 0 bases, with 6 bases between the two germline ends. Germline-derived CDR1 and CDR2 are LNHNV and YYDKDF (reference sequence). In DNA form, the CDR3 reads TGTGCCACCAGCAGAGATGCACTCTCTGGAAACACCATATATTTT. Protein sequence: CATSRDALSGNTIYF.

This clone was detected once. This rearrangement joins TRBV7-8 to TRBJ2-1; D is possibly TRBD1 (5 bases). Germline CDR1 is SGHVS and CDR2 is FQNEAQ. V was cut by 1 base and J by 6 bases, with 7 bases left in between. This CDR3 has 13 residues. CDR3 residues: CASSLVGRNEQFF. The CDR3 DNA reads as TGTGCCAGCAGCTTAGTGGGGCGCAATGAGCAGTTCTTC.

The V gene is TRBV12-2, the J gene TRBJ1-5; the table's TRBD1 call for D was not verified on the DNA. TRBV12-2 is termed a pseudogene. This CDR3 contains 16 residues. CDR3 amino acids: CASRLDVGDSNQPQHF. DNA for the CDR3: TGTGCAAGTCGCTTAGATGTAGGGGATAGCAATCAGCCCCAGCATTTT.

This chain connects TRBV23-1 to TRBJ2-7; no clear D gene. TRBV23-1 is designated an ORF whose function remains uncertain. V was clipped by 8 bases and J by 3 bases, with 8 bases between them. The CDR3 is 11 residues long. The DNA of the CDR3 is TGCGCCAGCGGCATGTTCTACGAGCAGTACTTC. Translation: CASGMFYEQYF.

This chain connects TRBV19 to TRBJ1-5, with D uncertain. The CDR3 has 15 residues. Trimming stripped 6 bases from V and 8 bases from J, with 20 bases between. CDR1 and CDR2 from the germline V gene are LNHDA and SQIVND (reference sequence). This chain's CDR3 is CASRYAVTELKPQHF. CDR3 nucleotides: TGTGCCAGTAGGTACGCAGTCACAGAGTTGAAGCCCCAGCATTTT. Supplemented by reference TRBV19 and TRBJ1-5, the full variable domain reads DGGITQSPKYLFRKEGQNVTLSCEQNLNHDAMYWYRQDPGQGLRLIYYSQIVNDFQKGDIAEGYSVSREKKESFPLTVTSAQKNPTAFYLCASRYAVTELKPQHFGDGTRLSIL.

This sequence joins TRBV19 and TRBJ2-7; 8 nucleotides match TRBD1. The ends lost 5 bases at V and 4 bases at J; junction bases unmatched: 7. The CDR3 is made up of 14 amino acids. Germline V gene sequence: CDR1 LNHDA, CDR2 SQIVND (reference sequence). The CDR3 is CASSADRVRYEQYF. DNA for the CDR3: TGTGCCAGTAGTGCGGACAGGGTTCGGTACGAGCAGTACTTC.

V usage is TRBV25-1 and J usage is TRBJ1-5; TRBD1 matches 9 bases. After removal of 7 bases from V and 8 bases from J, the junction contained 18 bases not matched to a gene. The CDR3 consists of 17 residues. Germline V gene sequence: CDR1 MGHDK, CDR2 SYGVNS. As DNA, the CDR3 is TGTGCCAGCACCCAGGGTCGGACAGGGGAGATGCAAAAGCCCCAGCATTTT. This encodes CASTQGRTGEMQKPQHF.

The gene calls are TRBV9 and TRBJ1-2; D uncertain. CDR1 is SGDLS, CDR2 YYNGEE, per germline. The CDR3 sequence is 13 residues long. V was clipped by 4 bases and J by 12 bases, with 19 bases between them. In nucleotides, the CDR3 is TGTGCCAGCAGCCAATCCCCCGAGGGTAGCCACACCTTC. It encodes CASSQSPEGSHTF. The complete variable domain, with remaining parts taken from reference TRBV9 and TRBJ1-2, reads DSGVTQTPKHLITATGQRVTLRCSPRSGDLSVYWYQQSLDQGLQFLIQYYNGEERAKGNILERFSAQQFPDLHSELNLSSLELGDSALYFCASSQSPEGSHTFGSGTRLTVV.

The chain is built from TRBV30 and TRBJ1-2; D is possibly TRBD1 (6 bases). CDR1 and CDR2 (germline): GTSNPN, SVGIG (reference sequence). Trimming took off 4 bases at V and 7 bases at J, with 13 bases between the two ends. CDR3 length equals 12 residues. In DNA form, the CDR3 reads TGTGCCTGGATGCCCGGGACATTTGGCTACACCTTC. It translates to CAWMPGTFGYTF.

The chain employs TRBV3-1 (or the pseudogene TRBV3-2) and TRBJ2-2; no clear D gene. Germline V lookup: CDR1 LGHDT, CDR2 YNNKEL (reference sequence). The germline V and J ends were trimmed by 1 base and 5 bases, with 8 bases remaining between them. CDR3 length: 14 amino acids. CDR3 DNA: TGTGCCAGCAGCCAAGTAGTCGTGACCGGGGAGCTGTTTTTT. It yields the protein CASSQVVVTGELFF.

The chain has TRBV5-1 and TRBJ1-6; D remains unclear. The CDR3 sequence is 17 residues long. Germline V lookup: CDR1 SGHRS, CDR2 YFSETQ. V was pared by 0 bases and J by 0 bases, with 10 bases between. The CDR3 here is CASSLVSLSSYNSPLHF. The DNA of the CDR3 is TGCGCCAGCAGCTTGGTTTCTTTGAGCTCCTATAATTCACCCCTCCACTTT.

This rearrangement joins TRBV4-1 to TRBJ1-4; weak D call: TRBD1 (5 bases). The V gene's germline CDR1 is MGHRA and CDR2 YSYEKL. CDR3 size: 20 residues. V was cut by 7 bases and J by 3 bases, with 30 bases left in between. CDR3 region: CASTERQGELYRPSNEKLFF. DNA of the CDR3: TGCGCCAGCACGGAAAGGCAGGGCGAACTGTACCGTCCCTCTAATGAAAAACTGTTTTTT.

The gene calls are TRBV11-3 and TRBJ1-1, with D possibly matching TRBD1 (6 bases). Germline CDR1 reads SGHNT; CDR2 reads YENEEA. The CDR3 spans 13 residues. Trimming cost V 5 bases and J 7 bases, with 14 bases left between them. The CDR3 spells CASSRLPDSEAFF. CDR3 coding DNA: TGTGCCAGCAGCCGACTTCCGGACAGTGAAGCTTTCTTT. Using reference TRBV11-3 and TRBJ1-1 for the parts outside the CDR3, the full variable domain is EAGVVQSPRYKIIEKKQPVAFWCNPISGHNTLYWYLQNLGQGPELLIRYENEEAVDDSQLPKDRFSAERLKGVDSTLKIQPAELGDSAVYLCASSRLPDSEAFFGQGTRLTVV.

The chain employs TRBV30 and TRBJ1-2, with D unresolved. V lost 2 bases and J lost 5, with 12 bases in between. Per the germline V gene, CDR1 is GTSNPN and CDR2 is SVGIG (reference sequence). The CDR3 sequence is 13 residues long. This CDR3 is CAWSPGSSYGYTF. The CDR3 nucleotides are TGTGCCTGGAGTCCGGGAAGTAGTTATGGCTACACCTTC.

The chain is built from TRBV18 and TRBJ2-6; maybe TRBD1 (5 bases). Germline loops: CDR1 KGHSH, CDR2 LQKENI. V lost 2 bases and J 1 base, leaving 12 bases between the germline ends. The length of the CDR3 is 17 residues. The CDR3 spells CASSPIAQGSGANVLTF. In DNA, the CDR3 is TGTGCCAGCTCACCAATTGCTCAGGGTTCTGGGGCCAACGTCCTGACTTTC.

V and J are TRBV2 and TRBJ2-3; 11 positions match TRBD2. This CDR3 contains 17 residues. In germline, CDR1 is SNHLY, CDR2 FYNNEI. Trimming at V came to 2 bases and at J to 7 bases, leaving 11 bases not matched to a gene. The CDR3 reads CASSEFMRLAGKYTQYF. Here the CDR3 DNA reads TGTGCCAGCAGTGAATTTATGAGACTAGCGGGAAAATATACGCAGTATTTT.

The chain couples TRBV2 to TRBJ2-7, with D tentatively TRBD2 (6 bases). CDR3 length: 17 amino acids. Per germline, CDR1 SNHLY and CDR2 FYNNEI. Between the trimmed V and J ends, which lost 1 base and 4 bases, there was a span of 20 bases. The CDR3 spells CASSEEAGSPVRYEQYF. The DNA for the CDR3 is TGTGCCAGCAGTGAAGAGGCGGGGTCGCCCGTCCGGTACGAGCAGTACTTC.

CDR3 nucleotides: TGTGCCAGCAGGCGTCAGGGGGCATCCTCCTACGAGCAGTACTTC. It yields the protein CASRRQGASSYEQYF. This chain connects TRBV6-5 to TRBJ2-7; 8 bases fit TRBD1. This CDR3 comprises 15 residues. The trim removed 6 bases at V and 0 bases at J, leaving 7 bases unmatched. The V gene's germline CDR1 is MNHEY and CDR2 SVGAGI.

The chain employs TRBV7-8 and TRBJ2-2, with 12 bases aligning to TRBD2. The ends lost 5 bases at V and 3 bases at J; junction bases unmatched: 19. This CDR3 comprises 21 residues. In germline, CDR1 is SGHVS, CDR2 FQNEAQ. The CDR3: CASSLRYAKLAGGYHTGELFF. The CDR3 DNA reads TGTGCCAGCAGCCTCCGATATGCAAAACTAGCGGGAGGATATCACACCGGGGAGCTGTTTTTT. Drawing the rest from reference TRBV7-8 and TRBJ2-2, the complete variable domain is GAGVSQSPRYKVAKRGQDVALRCDPISGHVSLFWYQQALGQGPEFLTYFQNEAQLDKSGLPSDRFFAERPEGSVSTLKIQRTQQEDSAVYLCASSLRYAKLAGGYHTGELFFGEGSRLTVL.